A selection of T cell receptor beta chains follows, all from one sample in a study of cytomegalovirus exposure and HLA in healthy donors. Repertoires were generated with immunoSEQ multiplex PCR, while TCRdb's copy carries only in-frame clones and drops some. The sample shows fewer than 100,000 clones, around 94% of them seen only once. Material: PBMCs. These receptors originate from a woman aged 18-29 years in good health and CMV-seropositive. Each CDR3 is given with its conserved first and last residue. Fields, in order: CDR3 length, D gene, V gene, J gene, CDR3 DNA, CDR3 protein. D genes are given only for firm matches.

cdr3_length: 16; d_call: TRBD2; v_call: TRBV28; j_call: TRBJ2-2; cdr3_nt: TGTGCCAGCAGTTTCTTAGCGGGAAGGAACACCGGGGAGCTGTTTTTT; cdr3_aa: CASSFLAGRNTGELFF
cdr3_length: 15; d_call: .; v_call: TRBV7-6; j_call: TRBJ2-7; cdr3_nt: TGTGCCAGCAGCCTCGTGGGGGGAGAGTCCTACGAGCAGTACTTC; cdr3_aa: CASSLVGGESYEQYF
cdr3_length: 17; d_call: .; v_call: TRBV5-6; j_call: TRBJ1-5; cdr3_nt: TGTGCCAGCAGCTTGGCCCGGCAGGGCGGTAGCAATCAGCCCCAGCATTTT; cdr3_aa: CASSLARQGGSNQPQHF
cdr3_length: 16; d_call: .; v_call: TRBV6-5; j_call: TRBJ1-1; cdr3_nt: TGTGCCAGCAGTTACTCAGAGGAAGGCTCGAACACTGAAGCTTTCTTT; cdr3_aa: CASSYSEEGSNTEAFF
cdr3_length: 15; d_call: .; v_call: TRBV5-3; j_call: TRBJ2-5; cdr3_nt: TGTGCCAGAAGCTGGGCGGCGGGACACCAAGAGACCCAGTACTTC; cdr3_aa: CARSWAAGHQETQYF
cdr3_length: 14; d_call: .; v_call: TRBV7-2; j_call: TRBJ2-5; cdr3_nt: TGTGCCAGCAGCTCTGGACTCGTTCAAGAGACCCAGTACTTC; cdr3_aa: CASSSGLVQETQYF
cdr3_length: 13; d_call: .; v_call: TRBV25-1; j_call: TRBJ2-7; cdr3_nt: TGTGCCAGCAGTGTTACAGGAACCTACGAGCAGTACTTC; cdr3_aa: CASSVTGTYEQYF
cdr3_length: 15; d_call: .; v_call: TRBV7-9; j_call: TRBJ1-5; cdr3_nt: TGTGCCAGCAGCTTAGACGGGGTTAGCAATCAGCCCCAGCATTTT; cdr3_aa: CASSLDGVSNQPQHF
cdr3_length: 14; d_call: .; v_call: TRBV5-8; j_call: TRBJ1-2; cdr3_nt: TGTGCCAGCAGCTTGCGGCAGGTCCCCTATGGCTACACCTTC; cdr3_aa: CASSLRQVPYGYTF
cdr3_length: 14; d_call: .; v_call: TRBV28; j_call: TRBJ2-5; cdr3_nt: TGTGCCAGCCAAGTTCCGGCTCTACAGGGCCGTCAGTACTTC; cdr3_aa: CASQVPALQGRQYF